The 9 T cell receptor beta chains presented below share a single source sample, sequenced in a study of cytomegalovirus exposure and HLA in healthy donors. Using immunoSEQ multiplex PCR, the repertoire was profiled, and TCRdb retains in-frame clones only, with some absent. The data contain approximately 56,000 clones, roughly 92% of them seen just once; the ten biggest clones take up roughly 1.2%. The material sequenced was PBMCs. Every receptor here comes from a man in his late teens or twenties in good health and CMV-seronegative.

CDR3 loop: CASSLRGVNTEAFF. Written as DNA, the CDR3 is TGTGCCAGCAGTTTGCGGGGAGTGAACACTGAAGCTTTCTTT. The chain uses TRBV27 and TRBJ1-1, with unresolved D. This CDR3 is 14 amino acids long. Trimming took 3 bases from V and 0 from J, leaving 8 bases between them. CDR1 is MNHEY, CDR2 SMNVEV, per germline (reference sequence).

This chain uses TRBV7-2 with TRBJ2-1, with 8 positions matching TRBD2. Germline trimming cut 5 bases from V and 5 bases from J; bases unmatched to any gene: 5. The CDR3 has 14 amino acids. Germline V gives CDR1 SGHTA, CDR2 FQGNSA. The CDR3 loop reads CASSREGSNNEQFF. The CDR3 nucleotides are TGTGCCAGCAGCCGGGAGGGTTCGAACAATGAGCAGTTCTTC.

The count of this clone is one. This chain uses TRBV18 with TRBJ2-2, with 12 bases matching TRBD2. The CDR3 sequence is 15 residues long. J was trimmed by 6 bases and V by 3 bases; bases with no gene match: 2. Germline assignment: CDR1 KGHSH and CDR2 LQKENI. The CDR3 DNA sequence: TGTGCCAGCTCACCGGGACTAGCGGGCTCCGGGGAGCTGTTTTTT. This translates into CASSPGLAGSGELFF.

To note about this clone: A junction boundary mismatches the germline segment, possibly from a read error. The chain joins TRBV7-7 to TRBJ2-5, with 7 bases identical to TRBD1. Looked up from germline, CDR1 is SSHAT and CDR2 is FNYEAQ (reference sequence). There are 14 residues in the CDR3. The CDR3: CASSLGGLGETQYF. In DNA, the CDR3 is TGTGCTAGCAGCTTAGGGGGCTTGGGGGAGACCCAGTACTTC.

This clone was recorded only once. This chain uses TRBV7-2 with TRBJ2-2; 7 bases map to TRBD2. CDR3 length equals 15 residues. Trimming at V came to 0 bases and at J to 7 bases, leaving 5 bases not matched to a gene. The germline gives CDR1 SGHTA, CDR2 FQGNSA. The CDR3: CASSLAAGGGGELFF. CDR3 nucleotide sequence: TGTGCCAGCAGCTTAGCGGCGGGCGGGGGCGGGGAGCTGTTTTTT.

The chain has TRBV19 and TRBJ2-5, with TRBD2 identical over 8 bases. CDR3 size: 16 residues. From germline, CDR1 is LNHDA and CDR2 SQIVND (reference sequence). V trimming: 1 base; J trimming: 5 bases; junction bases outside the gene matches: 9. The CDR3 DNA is TGTGCCAGTAGTATAGGGGGACTAGTTGCAAGGGAGACCCAGTACTTC. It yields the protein CASSIGGLVARETQYF.

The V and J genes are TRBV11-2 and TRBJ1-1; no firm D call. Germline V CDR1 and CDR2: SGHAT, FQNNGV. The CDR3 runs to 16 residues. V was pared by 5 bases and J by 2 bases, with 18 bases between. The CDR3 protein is CASSLIPIRRNTEAFF. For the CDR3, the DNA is TGTGCCAGCAGCCTGATTCCGATCAGGCGAAACACTGAAGCTTTCTTT.

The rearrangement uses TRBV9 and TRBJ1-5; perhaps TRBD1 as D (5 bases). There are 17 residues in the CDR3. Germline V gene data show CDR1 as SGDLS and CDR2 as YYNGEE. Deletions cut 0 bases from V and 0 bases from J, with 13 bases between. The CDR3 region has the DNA TGTGCCAGCAGCGTAGACCAGGGCTCTATTAGCAATCAGCCCCAGCATTTT. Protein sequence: CASSVDQGSISNQPQHF.

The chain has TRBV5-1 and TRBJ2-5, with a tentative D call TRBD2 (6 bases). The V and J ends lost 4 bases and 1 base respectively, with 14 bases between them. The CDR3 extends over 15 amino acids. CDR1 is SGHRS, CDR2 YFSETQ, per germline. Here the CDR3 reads CASSLNRDFQETQYF. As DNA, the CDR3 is TGCGCCAGCAGCCTAAATCGGGACTTCCAAGAGACCCAGTACTTC.